This TCR beta chain was identified in a study of cytomegalovirus exposure and HLA in healthy donors. Whole-study findings and limits: In a later analysis, at a false discovery rate of 0.05, approximately 18,000 TCR beta sequences were associated with HLA alleles. HLA-A and HLA-B allele assignments for most subjects were reportedly predicted accurately using TCR beta sequences.

PCR primers comprised 60 Vbeta and 13 Jbeta primers. Profiling relied on immunoSEQ multiplex PCR, and the TCRdb table lists in-frame clones only, not all of them. This table has 190,000 or so clones, around 86% appearing once. Regarding this clone: Its antigen remains unknown.

The sequencing sample was made of PBMCs. This TCR came from a woman in her 50s in good health and CMV-seropositive.

The DNA of the CDR3 is TGTGCCAGCAGTTTAGAAACACGGAGGGCCTACGAGCAGTACTTC. Translation gives CASSLETRRAYEQYF. This chain connects TRBV28 to TRBJ2-7, with a possible D match to TRBD2 (6 bases). This CDR3 spans 15 amino acids. Trimming removed 2 bases at V and 2 bases at J, with 13 bases between. In germline, CDR1 is MDHEN, CDR2 SYDVKM.